This T cell receptor (beta chain) stems from a study of shared clonotypes between healthy human individuals. Broader study findings: The four-donor shared clonotypes exceeded non-shared clonotypes in generation probability, with non-shared ones scoring lower.

A split of CD4+ cells into CD45RA+ naive and CD45RA-negative memory subsets was performed. This clone was seen only a few times. The antigen remains unidentified. The germline V gene has CDR1 GTSNPN and CDR2 SVGIG (reference sequence). The CDR3 runs 14 residues. With V trimmed by 3 bases and J by 2 bases, 5 bases remained unmatched. Libraries were prepared by immunoSEQ multiplex PCR; TCRdb keeps only in-frame clonotypes and omits some of them. The sample yields about a million clones, approximately 77% seen once. The chain carries TRBV30 and TRBJ1-1, with 8 positions matching TRBD1. The TCR originated in a man between 18 and 35 years old in good health. Some clones in this sample may be carry-over from other donors' samples. Material: memory CD4+ T cells from PBMCs. As to subset: CD45RA-negative fraction. The CDR3 spells CAWSTGGTNTEAFF. Here the CDR3 DNA reads TGTGCCTGGAGCACAGGGGGTACTAACACTGAAGCTTTCTTT. Full variable domain (outside the CDR3, taken from reference TRBV30 and TRBJ1-1): SQTIHQWPATLVQPVGSPLSLECTVEGTSNPNLYWYRQAAGRGLQLLFYSVGIGQISSEVPQNLSASRPQDRQFILSSKKLLLSDSGFYLCAWSTGGTNTEAFFGQGTRLTVV.